This T cell receptor beta chain was sequenced in a study of regulatory T cells in long-lasting Graves disease. Study-wide background: Newly diagnosed Graves' patients had under 3 months of antithyroid drugs.

The time point was: newly diagnosed GD, antithyroid drugs for less than 3 months. RNA isolated from PBMCs was used to make the TCR library. Arm-PCR of CDR3 regions with iRepertoire HTBI primers generated TCR beta libraries. TCRdb redid the calling of the multiplex PCR reads with MiXCR, one entry per CDR3 protein. The sample holds under 300,000 distinct CDR3 sequences, 20% to 25% seen once. The CDR3 runs 13 residues. The germline CDR1 and CDR2 sequences are DFQATT and SNEGSKA (reference sequence). J gave up 2 bases and V 8 bases, and 8 bases lay outside the gene matches. The sequence was collected from a female donor with Graves disease. The chain carries TRBV20-1 and TRBJ2-5, with TRBD1 identical over 7 bases. The sample was peripheral blood mononuclear cells (PBMCs), taken at new diagnosis, from a patient treated with antithyroid drugs. The CDR3 DNA sequence: TGCAGTCCGACGGGACAGACTCAAGAGACCCAGTACTTC. Its protein product is CSPTGQTQETQYF.